These T cell receptor beta chains were read from a single sample in a study of blood T cell repertoires in COVID-19. The protocol was immunoSEQ multiplex PCR, while the TCRdb copy is restricted to in-frame clones and leaves out a portion. The repertoire consists of approximately 140,000 clones, with about 87% occurring once and the leading ten covering around 6.1%. Sequencing was performed on peripheral blood. The origin of the receptors is a man older than 75 with acute or convalescent COVID-19. The CDR3 runs from the conserved cysteine through the conserved F or W. D genes are given only for firm matches. Expanded clones get a size class; other rows say once, few or many, or leave the size out.

d_call clone_size j_call v_call cdr3_nt cdr3_aa
NA NA TRBJ2-1 TRBV7-3 TGTGCCAGCAGCTATACAGGGCTTTCCTACAATGAGCAGTTCTTC CASSYTGLSYNEQFF
NA NA TRBJ2-1 TRBV5-1 TGCGCCAGCAGCTTTAGAGGGCTCAGTGAGCAGTTCTTC CASSFRGLSEQFF
TRBD1 NA TRBJ2-7 TRBV6-5 TGTGCCAGCAGTTATGGAAGACAGGGTGCCCACGAGCAGTACTTC CASSYGRQGAHEQYF
NA NA TRBJ2-7 TRBV19 TGTGCCAGCCGAAGCAACGAGGGCGAGCAGTACTTC CASRSNEGEQYF
NA once TRBJ1-1 TRBV5-5 TGTGCCAGCAGCCTACAGGGTAACATGAACACTGAAGCTTTCTTT CASSLQGNMNTEAFF
TRBD1 NA TRBJ1-2 TRBV7-3 TGTGCCAGCAGCGGTGGTCCGGGACAGGATTATGGCTACACCTTC CASSGGPGQDYGYTF
NA few TRBJ1-5 TRBV6-5 TGTGCCAGCGGCCATAGCAATCAGCCCCAGCATTTT CASGHSNQPQHF
TRBD2 NA TRBJ2-3 TRBV9 TGTGCCAGCAGCCCCGACTTAGCGGGGGGTGGCACAGATACGCAGTATTTT CASSPDLAGGGTDTQYF
NA NA TRBJ1-1 TRBV18 TGTGCCAGCTCCCCGGGAAGGGCGAACACTGAAGCTTTCTTT CASSPGRANTEAFF
NA NA TRBJ1-3 TRBV6-2/TRBV6-3 TGTGCCAGCAGCACCGAGAGACAGGCTACGGGAAACACCATATATTTT CASSTERQATGNTIYF
TRBD1 NA TRBJ2-3 TRBV6-5 TGTGCCAGCACCAGACAGGGCCAGGGCACAGATACGCAGTATTTT CASTRQGQGTDTQYF
NA once TRBJ1-2 TRBV7-8 TGTGCCAGCAGCTTCCCACAGGGTTCAGGTTCGGACTATGGCTACACCTTC CASSFPQGSGSDYGYTF
TRBD1 NA TRBJ1-4 TRBV2 TGTGCCAGCAGCGCACAGGGGGCGAATGAAAAACTGTTTTTT CASSAQGANEKLFF
TRBD1 NA TRBJ1-1 TRBV6-6 TGTGCCAGCAGTTACCGGGGACAGGGGGGGACTGAAGCTTTCTTT CASSYRGQGGTEAFF
TRBD1 NA TRBJ1-2 TRBV5-6 TGTGCCAGCAGCCGGGACAGGGGTTCTGGCTACACCTTC CASSRDRGSGYTF
TRBD1 NA TRBJ2-1 TRBV18 TGTGCCAGCCGAGGACAGGGGGCATATGAGCAGTTCTTC CASRGQGAYEQFF
NA NA TRBJ2-3 TRBV6-4 TGTGCCAGCAGTGACTCTCGGGGACAGTATTTT CASSDSRGQYF
NA NA TRBJ2-1 TRBV6-5 TGTGCCAGCAGATTCGGTTTATACTCCTACAATGAGCAGTTCTTC CASRFGLYSYNEQFF
TRBD1 NA TRBJ1-4 TRBV2 TGTGCCAGCGAAAAAACCGGGACAGGGAGTGAAAAACTGTTTTTT CASEKTGTGSEKLFF
TRBD1 few TRBJ1-6 TRBV6-1 TGTGCCAGCAGTGAAGCTTTAGGGACAGTTTCACCCCTCCACTTT CASSEALGTVSPLHF
TRBD1 NA TRBJ2-7 TRBV3-1/TRBV3-2 TGTGCCAGCAGCCACCCAAGGACAGGGGGCTCCTACGAGCAGTACTTC CASSHPRTGGSYEQYF
NA once TRBJ2-7 TRBV5-1 TGCGCCAGCAGACAGGGATACGAGCAGTACTTC CASRQGYEQYF
TRBD2 NA TRBJ2-7 TRBV6-5 TGTGCCAGCAGAGAGGGACTAGTAGACGAGCAGTACTTC CASREGLVDEQYF
TRBD2 NA TRBJ2-3 TRBV24-1 TGTGCCACCAGTGACCCCGAGGTGGGAGGGATGGATACGCAGTATTTT CATSDPEVGGMDTQYF
TRBD1 NA TRBJ1-2 TRBV5-1 TGCGCCAGCAGCTCCGGACAGGGTATTAACTATGGCTACACCTTC CASSSGQGINYGYTF
TRBD2 NA TRBJ2-5 TRBV5-1 TGCGCCAGCAGCCCCCGGACTAGCGGGGGGAGTGGGACCCAGTACTTC CASSPRTSGGSGTQYF
NA NA TRBJ1-1 TRBV23-1 TGCGCCAGCAGTCTCTGCAGGGGAGCTGAAGCTTTCTTT CASSLCRGAEAFF
TRBD1 few TRBJ1-2 TRBV7-9 TGTGCCAGCAGCTTAGAGCAGGGGGCGCGGGCTGGCTACACCTTC CASSLEQGARAGYTF
NA NA TRBJ1-5 TRBV3-1/TRBV3-2 TGTGCCAGCAGCCCTTACGGTCGCCTCAGGGAGCCCCAGCATTTT CASSPYGRLREPQHF
NA NA TRBJ2-7 TRBV18 TGTGCCAGCTCACCGTACGACGGGGGCGAGCAGTACTTC CASSPYDGGEQYF
NA NA TRBJ2-2 TRBV10-3 TGTGCCATCAGTGAGTATAGCCAGAACACCGGGGAGCTGTTTTTT CAISEYSQNTGELFF
NA NA TRBJ1-1 TRBV9 TGTGCCAGCAGCGTAGTTGGACAGACCAACACTGAAGCTTTCTTT CASSVVGQTNTEAFF
TRBD1 NA TRBJ1-2 TRBV5-8 TGTGCCAGCAACCTACTAGCGGGACAGGGAAACTATGGCTACACCTTC CASNLLAGQGNYGYTF
NA once TRBJ2-3 TRBV18 TGTGCCAGCTCACCCGGAGAGATTACGCAGTATTTT CASSPGEITQYF
NA NA TRBJ1-5 TRBV28 TGTGCCAGCAGTTTAGCGGGGCCCAGCAATCAGCCCCAGCATTTT CASSLAGPSNQPQHF
TRBD1 NA TRBJ1-2 TRBV3-1/TRBV3-2 TGTGCCAGCAGCCCCGACCGGGGGCAGGGGGCGTTGGGCTACACCTTC CASSPDRGQGALGYTF
NA few TRBJ1-2 TRBV30 TGTGCCTGGAGTGAACAGGGACGTTATGGCTACACCTTC CAWSEQGRYGYTF
NA NA TRBJ1-4 TRBV18 TGTGCCAGCTATTTCAGCGGGACTAATGAAAAACTGTTTTTT CASYFSGTNEKLFF
NA NA TRBJ1-5 TRBV29-1 TGCAGCGTTGGGGCCGCAGGGGGCAATCAGCCCCAGCATTTT CSVGAAGGNQPQHF
NA NA TRBJ2-1 TRBV7-8 TGTGCCAGCAGATTGCAAGGGGCCCCCACCTCGGGGCAGTTCTTC CASRLQGAPTSGQFF
TRBD2 NA TRBJ2-2 TRBV7-3 TGTGCCAGCAGCTTAAATCTAGCGGCCCCTAGGGGGGAGCTGTTTTTT CASSLNLAAPRGELFF
NA NA TRBJ2-7 TRBV7-9 TGTGCCAGCAGCCCCCTAGGGGACGAGCAGTACTTC CASSPLGDEQYF
TRBD1 NA TRBJ2-7 TRBV7-2 TGTGCCAGCAGCTCTCAACAGGGGGCGATAGACGAGCAGTACTTC CASSSQQGAIDEQYF
NA NA TRBJ1-2 TRBV5-1 TGCGCCAGCAGCTTTGGGCAGGGGTCCTATGGCTACACCTTC CASSFGQGSYGYTF
TRBD1 NA TRBJ2-1 TRBV24-1 TGTGCCACCAGTGATGCGGGGACAGGGGTAGGCAATGAGCAGTTCTTC CATSDAGTGVGNEQFF
TRBD2 NA TRBJ2-3 TRBV14 TGTGCCAGCAGCCAAGGACGCAGAGCGGGAGGGACAGATACGCAGTATTTT CASSQGRRAGGTDTQYF